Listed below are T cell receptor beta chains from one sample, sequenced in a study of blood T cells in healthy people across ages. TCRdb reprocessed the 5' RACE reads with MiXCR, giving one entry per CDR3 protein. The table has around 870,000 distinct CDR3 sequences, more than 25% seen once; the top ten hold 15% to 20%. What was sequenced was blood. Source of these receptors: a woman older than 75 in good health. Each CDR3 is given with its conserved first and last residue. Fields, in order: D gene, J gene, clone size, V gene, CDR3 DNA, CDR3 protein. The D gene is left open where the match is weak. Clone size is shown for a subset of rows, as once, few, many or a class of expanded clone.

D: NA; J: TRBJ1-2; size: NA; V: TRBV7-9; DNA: TGTGCCAGCAGCTCCCAAATTGTTTTGGGCTATGGCTACACCTTC; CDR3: CASSSQIVLGYGYTF
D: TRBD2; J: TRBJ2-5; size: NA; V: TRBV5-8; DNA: TGTGCCAGCAGAAAACGTAGCGGGGGGACACACAATGAGCAGTACTTC; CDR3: CASRKRSGGTHNEQYF
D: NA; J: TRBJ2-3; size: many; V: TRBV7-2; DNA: TGTGCCAGCAGCTTACCCCGCGGCGGGGGCGCAGATACGCAGTATTTT; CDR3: CASSLPRGGGADTQYF
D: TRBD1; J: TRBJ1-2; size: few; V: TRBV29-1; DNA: TGCAGCACGAGCGGACAGGGGGCGCGGGATGGCTACACCTTC; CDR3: CSTSGQGARDGYTF
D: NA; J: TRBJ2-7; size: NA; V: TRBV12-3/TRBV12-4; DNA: TGTGCCAGCAGTTTAGCGCGGGCGGACTCCTACGAGCAGTACTTC; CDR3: CASSLARADSYEQYF
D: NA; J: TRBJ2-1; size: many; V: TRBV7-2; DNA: TGTGCCAGCAGCTTATCTACTAGTCATGGTGAGCAGTTCTTC; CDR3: CASSLSTSHGEQFF
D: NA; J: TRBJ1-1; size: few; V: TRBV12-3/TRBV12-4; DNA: TGTGCCAGCAAACCGGGACACTTAATGAACACTGAAGCTTTCTTT; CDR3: CASKPGHLMNTEAFF
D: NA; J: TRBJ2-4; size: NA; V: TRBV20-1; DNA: TGCAGTGCTAGAGCTTCTCGAGTCAAAAACATTCAGTACTTC; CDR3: CSARASRVKNIQYF
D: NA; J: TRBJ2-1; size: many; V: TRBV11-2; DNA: TGTGCCAGCAGCTTAGATGGGGCCCACAATGAGCAGTTCTTC; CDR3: CASSLDGAHNEQFF
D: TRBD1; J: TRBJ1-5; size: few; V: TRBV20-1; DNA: TGCAGTGCTAGAGAGGGACAGATATGGAGCAATCAGCCCCAGCATTTT; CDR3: CSAREGQIWSNQPQHF
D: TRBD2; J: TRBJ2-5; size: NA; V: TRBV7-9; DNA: TGTGCCAGCAGCTCCGCCGGACTAGCTCAAGAGACCCAGTACTTC; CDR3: CASSSAGLAQETQYF
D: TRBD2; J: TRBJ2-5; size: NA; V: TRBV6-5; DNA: TGTGCCAGCAGTCCCTTGGCGGGGGAATTATTAAGGACCCAGTACTTC; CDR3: CASSPLAGELLRTQYF
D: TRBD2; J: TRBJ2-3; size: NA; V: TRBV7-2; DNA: TGTGCCAGCAGCTTACGGCTGGCGGGAGCTTTGGATACGCAGTATTTT; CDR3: CASSLRLAGALDTQYF
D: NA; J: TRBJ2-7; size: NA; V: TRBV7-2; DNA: TGTGCCAGCAGCGCCCAGTACTTC; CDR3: CASSAQYF
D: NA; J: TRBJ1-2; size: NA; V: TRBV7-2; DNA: TGTGCCAGCAGCTCAGGGGCTAACTATGGCTACACCTTC; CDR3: CASSSGANYGYTF
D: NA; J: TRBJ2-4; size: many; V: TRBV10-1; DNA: TGCGCCAGCAGTGAGGTCGTAGGACAGAAAAACATTCAGTACTTC; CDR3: CASSEVVGQKNIQYF
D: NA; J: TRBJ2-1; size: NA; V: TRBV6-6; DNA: TGTGCCAGCACTGCCCCTATAGGGTACAATGAGCAGTTCTTC; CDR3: CASTAPIGYNEQFF
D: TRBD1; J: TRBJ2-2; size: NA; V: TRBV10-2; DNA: TGCGCCAGCTCCCAGGGACAGGCCCCAGGTACCGGGGAGCTGTTTTTT; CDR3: CASSQGQAPGTGELFF
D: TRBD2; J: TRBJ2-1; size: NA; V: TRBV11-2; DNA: TGTACCAGCAGCTTAGGACCCCCGGCGGGCACTAGCGGGAGGGCCCATAATGAGCAGTTCTTC; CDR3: CTSSLGPPAGTSGRAHNEQFF
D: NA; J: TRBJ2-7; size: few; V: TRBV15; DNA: TGTGCCACCAGCAGAGATGGAGGAGGGCTGAGCTCCTACGAGCAGTACTTC; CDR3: CATSRDGGGLSSYEQYF
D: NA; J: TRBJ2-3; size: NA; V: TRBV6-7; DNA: TGTGCCAGCAGCCAGCTACACCCCGGTTCAGGACCAGATACGCAGTATTTT; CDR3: CASSQLHPGSGPDTQYF
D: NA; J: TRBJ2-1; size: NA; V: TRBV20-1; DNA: TGCAGTGCCAACTACAATGAGCAGTTCTTC; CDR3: CSANYNEQFF
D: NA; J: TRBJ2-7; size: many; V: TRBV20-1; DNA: TGCAGTGCCCCCGGAGGGGGGAACTACGAGCAGTACTTC; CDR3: CSAPGGGNYEQYF
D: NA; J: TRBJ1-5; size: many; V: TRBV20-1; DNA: TGCAGTGCTAGCCGGCCCATGGATCAGCCCCAGCATTTT; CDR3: CSASRPMDQPQHF
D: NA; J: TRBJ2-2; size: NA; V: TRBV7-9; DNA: TGTGCCAGCAGCCTAGAACGATATGGGCATCCACAGCGGACCGGGGAGCTGTTTTTT; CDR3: CASSLERYGHPQRTGELFF
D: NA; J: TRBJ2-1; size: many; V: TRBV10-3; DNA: TGTGCCATCAGCCCGAATGGTGGGGGCCTGACTGAGTTCTTC; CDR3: CAISPNGGGLTEFF
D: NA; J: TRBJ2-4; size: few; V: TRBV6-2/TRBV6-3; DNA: TGTGCCAGCAGTTACGGACAACTAGCCAAAAACATTCGGTACTTC; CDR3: CASSYGQLAKNIRYF
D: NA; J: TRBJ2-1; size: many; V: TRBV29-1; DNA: TGCAGCGTCCCCTGGGGCTCCTACAATGAGCAGTTCTTC; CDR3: CSVPWGSYNEQFF
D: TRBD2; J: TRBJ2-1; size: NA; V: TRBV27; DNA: TGTGCCAGCAGTTTGGGACTAGCGGGGCGGGAGACCCAGTTCTTC; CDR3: CASSLGLAGRETQFF
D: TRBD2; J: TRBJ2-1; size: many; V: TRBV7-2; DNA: TGTGCCAGCAGCTTAGGAGGTAGCGGGGGTTCTGAGCAGTTCTTC; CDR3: CASSLGGSGGSEQFF
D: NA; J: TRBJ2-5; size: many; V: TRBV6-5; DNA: TGTGCCAGCAGTCCGACTGATGGAGAGACCCAGTACTTC; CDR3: CASSPTDGETQYF
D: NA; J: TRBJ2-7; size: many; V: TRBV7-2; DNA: TGTGCCAGCACAAGTCGAGTCAGCTCCTACGAGCAGTACTTC; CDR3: CASTSRVSSYEQYF
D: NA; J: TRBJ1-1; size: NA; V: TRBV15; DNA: TGTGCCACCTCATTCCCGGGCACTGAAGCTTTCTTT; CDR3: CATSFPGTEAFF
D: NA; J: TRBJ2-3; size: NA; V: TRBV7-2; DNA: TGTGCCAGCAGCGCGGAGCTCGGGGGCACAGATACGCAGTATTTT; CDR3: CASSAELGGTDTQYF
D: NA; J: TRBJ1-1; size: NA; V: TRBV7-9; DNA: TGTGCCGGCAGCGCCCTGACAGGCGGGAACACTGAAGCTTTCTTT; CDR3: CAGSALTGGNTEAFF
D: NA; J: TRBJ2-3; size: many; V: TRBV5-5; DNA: TGTGCCAGCAGCTCGAAAGATACGCAGTATTTT; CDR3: CASSSKDTQYF
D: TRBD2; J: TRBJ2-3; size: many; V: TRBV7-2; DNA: TGTGCCAGCAGCTTAGGACTAGCGGGGGGCCGATACACAGATACGCAGTATTTT; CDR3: CASSLGLAGGRYTDTQYF
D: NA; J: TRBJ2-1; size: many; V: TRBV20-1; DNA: TGCAGTGCTAGAGACCTTAGCAAGAGTACGGATGAGCAGTTCTTC; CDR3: CSARDLSKSTDEQFF
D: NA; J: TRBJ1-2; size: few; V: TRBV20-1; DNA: TGCAGTGCTAGAGATCAACAGGTCCTCTATGGCTACACCTTC; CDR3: CSARDQQVLYGYTF
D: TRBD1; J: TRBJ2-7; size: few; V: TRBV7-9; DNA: TGTGCCAGCAGCTTAGGAGGGCCGGGACAGGGCTACAATGAGCAGTACTTC; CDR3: CASSLGGPGQGYNEQYF
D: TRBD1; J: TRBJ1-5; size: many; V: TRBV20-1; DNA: TGCAGTGCTAGTTTACAGGGGTTTTATAGCAATCAGCCCCAGCATTTT; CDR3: CSASLQGFYSNQPQHF
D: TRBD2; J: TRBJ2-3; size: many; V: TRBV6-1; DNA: TGTGCCAGCAGGCCAGGGAGGGTAGAGATAGATACGCAGTATTTT; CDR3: CASRPGRVEIDTQYF
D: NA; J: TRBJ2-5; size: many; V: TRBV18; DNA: TGTGCCAGCTCACCACTAGGGGAGACCCAGTACTTC; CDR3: CASSPLGETQYF
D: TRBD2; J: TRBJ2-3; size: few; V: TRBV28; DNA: TGTGCCAGCAGCGGGACCGGGAGGGGTTTCGATACGCAGTATTTT; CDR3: CASSGTGRGFDTQYF
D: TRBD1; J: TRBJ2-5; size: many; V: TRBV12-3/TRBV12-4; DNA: TGTGCCAGCAAGGGGATGAAAAGGGGGCGGCAAGAGACCCAGTACTTC; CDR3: CASKGMKRGRQETQYF
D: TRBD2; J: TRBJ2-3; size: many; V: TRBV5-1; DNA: TGCGCCAGCAGCTTCTCCCTAGCGGGGGATGCTAGCACAGATACGCAGTATTTT; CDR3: CASSFSLAGDASTDTQYF
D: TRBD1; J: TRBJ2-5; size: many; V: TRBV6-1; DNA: TGTGCCAGCAGTGGCGGGACAGGGGGTTTAGAGACCCAGTACTTC; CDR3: CASSGGTGGLETQYF
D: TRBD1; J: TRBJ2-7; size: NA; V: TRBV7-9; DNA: TGTGCCAGCAGCTGGAGCAAGAGACAGGGGACGAGAGTAGAAGACGAGCAGTACTTC; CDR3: CASSWSKRQGTRVEDEQYF
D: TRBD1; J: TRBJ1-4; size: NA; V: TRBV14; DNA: TGTGCCAGCAGCGAAAGACTCGGGACAGTCAATGAAAAACTGTTTTTT; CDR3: CASSERLGTVNEKLFF
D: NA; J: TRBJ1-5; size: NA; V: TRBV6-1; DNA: TGTGCCAGCAAGGCGGGGGGTGCCTTTCACAATCAGCCCCAGCATTTT; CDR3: CASKAGGAFHNQPQHF
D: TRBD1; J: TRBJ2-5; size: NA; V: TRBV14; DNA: TGTGCCAGCAGCCAGGGACAGGCCAGAGGAGAGACCCAGTACTTC; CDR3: CASSQGQARGETQYF
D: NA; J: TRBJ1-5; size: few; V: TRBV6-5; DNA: TGTGCCAGCAGTTACTCTTATGCGGACAATCAGCCCCAGCATTTT; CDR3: CASSYSYADNQPQHF
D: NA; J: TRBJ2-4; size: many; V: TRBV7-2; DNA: TGTGCCAGCAGCTTAGAAGGAGGAAGACCAAACATTCAGTACTTC; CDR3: CASSLEGGRPNIQYF
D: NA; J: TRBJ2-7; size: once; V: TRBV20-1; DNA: TGCAGTGCTCATATCCCAACAGTACCCTACGAGCAGTACTTC; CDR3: CSAHIPTVPYEQYF
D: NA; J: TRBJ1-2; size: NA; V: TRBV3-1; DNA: TGTGCCAGCAGCCAAGATTGGAGGGAAAGGAACTATGGCTACACCTTC; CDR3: CASSQDWRERNYGYTF
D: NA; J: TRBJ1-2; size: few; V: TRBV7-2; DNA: TGTGCCAGCAGCTTAGCGGGGCGGGTAGCATATGGCTACACCTTC; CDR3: CASSLAGRVAYGYTF
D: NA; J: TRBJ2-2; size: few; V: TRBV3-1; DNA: TGTGCCAGCAGCCAAGTCATCGGGGTCACCGGGGAGCTGTTTTTT; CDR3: CASSQVIGVTGELFF
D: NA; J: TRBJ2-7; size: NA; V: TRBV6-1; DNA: TGTGCCAGCAGTGAAGATGACAGCTCCTCCTACGAGCAGTACTTC; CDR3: CASSEDDSSSYEQYF
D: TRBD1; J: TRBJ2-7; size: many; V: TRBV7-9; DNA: TGTGCCAGCAGCTTAGCCGGGACAGGGGACGAGCAGTACTTC; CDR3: CASSLAGTGDEQYF